The 15 T cell receptor beta chains listed next were all sequenced from one sample in a study of brain T cells in children with intractable seizures. Assay used: immunoSEQ multiplex PCR; TCRdb lists only in-frame clones, some missing. The sample has 62,000 or so clones, roughly 95% seen once. The source material was peripheral blood, sampled at surgery. Receptors were obtained from a boy younger than two with focal cortical dysplasia and intractable seizures.

The CDR3 sequence: CASSVQPGTGALGMDGYTF. The DNA for the CDR3 is TGTGCCAGCAGCGTACAACCCGGGACAGGGGCCCTAGGGATGGATGGCTACACCTTC. This sequence joins TRBV9 and TRBJ1-2; TRBD1 agrees at 10 bases. There are 19 residues in the CDR3. After removal of 1 base from V and 6 bases from J, the junction contained 18 bases not matched to a gene. CDR1 SGDLS and CDR2 YYNGEE come from the germline V gene.

The J gene is TRBJ2-5, the V gene TRBV4-1; 11 bases match TRBD2. The V gene end was trimmed by 3 bases and the J gene end by 2 bases; junction bases not matched to a gene: 5. Germline values: CDR1 MGHRA, CDR2 YSYEKL. This CDR3 comprises 16 residues. CDR3 region: CASSHVGLAVQETQYF. DNA for the CDR3: TGCGCCAGCAGCCACGTGGGACTAGCGGTACAAGAGACCCAGTACTTC.

In DNA, the CDR3 is TGTGCCAGTAGTATAGGGGGCAGCTACGAGCAGTACTTC. As protein: CASSIGGSYEQYF. This chain connects TRBV19 to TRBJ2-7; possible D gene TRBD1, 5 bases. The V gene lost 1 base and the J gene lost 3 bases, with 7 bases spanning the gap. Germline CDR1 LNHDA, CDR2 SQIVND (reference sequence). CDR3 length: 13 residues.

The chain uses TRBV11-3 and TRBJ1-5; tentatively, D is TRBD1 (6 bases). Trimming shortened V by 3 bases and J by 7 bases, and 16 bases separated the two germline ends. Germline loops: CDR1 SGHNT, CDR2 YENEEA. The CDR3 contains 15 residues. CDR3 loop: CASSLCGGLGQPQHF. The DNA for the CDR3 is TGTGCCAGCAGCTTGTGCGGGGGGCTGGGGCAGCCCCAGCATTTT.

The chain uses TRBV15 and TRBJ2-5; D unresolved. This CDR3 is 13 amino acids long. V shed 3 bases and J shed 3 bases, with 8 bases lying between them. Germline V gene sequence: CDR1 LNHNV, CDR2 YYDKDF (reference sequence). The CDR3, as DNA: TGTGCCACCAGCAGCGTCAGTAAAGAGACCCAGTACTTC. This codes for CATSSVSKETQYF. Supplemented by reference TRBV15 and TRBJ2-5, the full variable domain reads DAMVIQNPRYQVTQFGKPVTLSCSQTLNHNVMYWYQQKSSQAPKLLFHYYDKDFNNEADTPDNFQSRRPNTSFCFLDIRSPGLGDTAMYLCATSSVSKETQYFGPGTRLLVL.

The rearrangement links TRBV20-1 to TRBJ2-1; 12 bases line up with TRBD1. The CDR3 length is 15 residues. With 3 bases clipped from V and 7 bases from J, the junction kept 7 bases outside the gene matches. Germline lookup yields CDR1 DFQATT and CDR2 SNEGSKA (reference sequence). The CDR3 protein is CSASSGTGGYNEQFF. The CDR3 nucleotides are TGCAGTGCTAGTAGCGGGACAGGGGGCTATAATGAGCAGTTCTTC.

Written as DNA, the CDR3 is TGTGCCAGCAGTCGAACTCTAGTGGAGCAGTACTTC. This gives the protein CASSRTLVEQYF. The chain uses TRBV6-2 or TRBV6-3 and TRBJ2-7; no firm D call. Germline loops: CDR1 MNHEY, CDR2 SVGEGT. The CDR3 loop spans 12 amino acids. Trimming took 5 bases from V and 7 from J, leaving 12 bases between them.

The rearrangement uses TRBV5-1 and TRBJ2-7; 7 bases line up with TRBD2. Germline assignment: CDR1 SGHRS and CDR2 YFSETQ. Trimming took 3 bases from V and 2 from J; bases not matched to a gene: 2. The CDR3 is 13 amino acids. CDR3 sequence reads: CASSWGGTYEQYF. The CDR3 bases are TGCGCCAGCAGCTGGGGGGGTACCTACGAGCAGTACTTC.

V is TRBV4-1 and J is TRBJ1-5; 7 bases line up with TRBD1. The CDR3 is 17 amino acids. Germline V gene sequence: CDR1 MGHRA, CDR2 YSYEKL. V dropped 3 bases and J dropped 1; count of bases not matched to a gene: 9. The CDR3 DNA reads TGCGCCAGCAGCCAGGGACAGCCAGGGCGGAGCAATCAGCCCCAGCATTTT. Translation: CASSQGQPGRSNQPQHF.

J is TRBJ1-6 and V is TRBV4-2; the match to TRBD1 covers 7 bases. The CDR3 covers 16 residues. Germline CDR1 LGHNA, CDR2 YNFKEQ. The V gene end was trimmed by 4 bases and the J gene end by 3 bases; junction bases not matched to a gene: 6. The CDR3 DNA reads as TGTGCCAGCAGCCCCTCGACAGGGAACTATAATTCACCCCTCCACTTT. This encodes CASSPSTGNYNSPLHF.

The chain couples TRBV12-5 to TRBJ2-3, with TRBD2 matching 14 bases. V shed 2 bases and J 3 bases; nucleotides not matched to a gene: 10. Germline V lookup: CDR1 LGHNT, CDR2 FRNRAP. This CDR3 contains 19 residues. CDR3 sequence reads: CASGLILGTSGSVTDTQYF. The CDR3 region has the DNA TGTGCTAGTGGTTTGATATTGGGGACTAGCGGGAGTGTGACAGATACGCAGTATTTT.

The genes are TRBV5-1 and TRBJ2-1, with TRBD2 matching over 11 bases. Germline V gene lookup returns CDR1 SGHRS and CDR2 YFSETQ. The CDR3 sequence is 14 residues long. The ends lost 0 bases at V and 10 bases at J; junction bases unmatched: 3. In DNA, the CDR3 is TGCGCCAGCAGCTTGGTACCTAGCGGGGGGGAGCAGTTCTTC. Translating it yields CASSLVPSGGEQFF.

CDR3 DNA sequence: TGTGCCACCAGCAGAGGATTCGCGCGTTCTAATGGCTACACCTTC. As protein: CATSRGFARSNGYTF. The V call is TRBV15, the J call TRBJ1-2; no definite D call. The CDR3 consists of 15 residues. V gave up 1 base and J gave up 6 bases, with 15 bases separating them. CDR1 and CDR2 (germline): LNHNV, YYDKDF (reference sequence).

This sequence joins TRBV7-9 and TRBJ2-3; 8 bases agree with TRBD2. Germline values: CDR1 SEHNR, CDR2 FQNEAQ (reference sequence). V shed 0 bases, J shed 6 bases, and the junction held 8 bases outside the gene matches. The CDR3 consists of 16 residues. The CDR3 DNA is TGTGCCAGCAGCTTAGCGATAGGGGTAGCGGGGGATACGCAGTATTTT. This encodes CASSLAIGVAGDTQYF.

The rearrangement uses TRBV5-1 and TRBJ2-7, with D perhaps assigned TRBD1 or TRBD2 (5 bases each). The V gene lost 0 bases and the J gene lost 5 bases, with 18 bases spanning the gap. Germline assignment: CDR1 SGHRS and CDR2 YFSETQ. The CDR3 covers 16 residues. CDR3 bases: TGCGCCAGCAGCTTGGGCCTTTCTGGGGCCGGGGACGAGCAGTACTTC. Translated, it gives CASSLGLSGAGDEQYF. Full variable domain (outside the CDR3, taken from reference TRBV5-1 and TRBJ2-7): KAGVTQTPRYLIKTRGQQVTLSCSPISGHRSVSWYQQTPGQGLQFLFEYFSETQRNKGNFPGRFSGRQFSNSRSEMNVSTLELGDSALYLCASSLGLSGAGDEQYFGPGTRLTVT.